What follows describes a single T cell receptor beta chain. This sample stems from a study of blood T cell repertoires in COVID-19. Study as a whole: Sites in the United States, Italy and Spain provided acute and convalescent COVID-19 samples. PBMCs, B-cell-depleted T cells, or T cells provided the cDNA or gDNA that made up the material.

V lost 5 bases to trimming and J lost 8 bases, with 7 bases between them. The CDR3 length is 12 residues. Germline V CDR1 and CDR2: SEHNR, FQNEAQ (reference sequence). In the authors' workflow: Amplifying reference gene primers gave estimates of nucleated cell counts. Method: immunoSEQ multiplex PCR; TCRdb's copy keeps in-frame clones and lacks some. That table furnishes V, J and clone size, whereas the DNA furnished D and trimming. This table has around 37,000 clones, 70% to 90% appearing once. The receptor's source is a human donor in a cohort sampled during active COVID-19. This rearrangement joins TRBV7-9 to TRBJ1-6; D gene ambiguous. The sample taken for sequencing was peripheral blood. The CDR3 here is CASSTQDSPLHF. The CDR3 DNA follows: TGTGCCAGCAGCACCCAGGATTCACCCCTCCACTTT.